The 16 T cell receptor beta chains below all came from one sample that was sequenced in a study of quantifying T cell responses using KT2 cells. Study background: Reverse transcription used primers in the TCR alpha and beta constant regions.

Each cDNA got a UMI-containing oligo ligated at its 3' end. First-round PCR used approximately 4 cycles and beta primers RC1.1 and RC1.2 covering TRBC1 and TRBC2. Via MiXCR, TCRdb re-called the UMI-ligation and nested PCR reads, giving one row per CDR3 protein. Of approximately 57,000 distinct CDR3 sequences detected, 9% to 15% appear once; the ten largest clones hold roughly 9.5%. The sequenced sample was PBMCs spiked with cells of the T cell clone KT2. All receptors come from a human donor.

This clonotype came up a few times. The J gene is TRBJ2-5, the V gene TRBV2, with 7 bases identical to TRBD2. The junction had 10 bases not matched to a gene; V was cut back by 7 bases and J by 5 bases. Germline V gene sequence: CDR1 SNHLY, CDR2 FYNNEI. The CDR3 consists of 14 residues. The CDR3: CASNRLEAGETQYF. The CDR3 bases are TGTGCCAGCAATCGGCTCGAAGCGGGGGAGACCCAGTACTTC.

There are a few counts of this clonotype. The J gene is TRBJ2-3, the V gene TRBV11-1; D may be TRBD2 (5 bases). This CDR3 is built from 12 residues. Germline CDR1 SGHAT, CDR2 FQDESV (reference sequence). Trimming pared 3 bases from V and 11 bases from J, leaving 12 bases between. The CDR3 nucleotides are TGTGCCAGCAGCTTGGACCGGGATGTGCAGTATTTT. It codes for CASSLDRDVQYF.

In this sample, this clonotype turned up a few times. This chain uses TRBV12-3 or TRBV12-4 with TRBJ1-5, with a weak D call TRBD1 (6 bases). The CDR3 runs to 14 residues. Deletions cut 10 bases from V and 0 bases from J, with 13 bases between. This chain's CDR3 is CATRGGYSNQPQHF. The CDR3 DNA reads TGTGCCACCAGAGGGGGGTATAGCAATCAGCCCCAGCATTTT.

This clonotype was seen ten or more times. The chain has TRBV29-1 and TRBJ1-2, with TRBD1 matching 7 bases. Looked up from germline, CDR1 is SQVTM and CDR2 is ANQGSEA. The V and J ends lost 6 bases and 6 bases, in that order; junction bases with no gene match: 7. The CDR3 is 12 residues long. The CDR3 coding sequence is TGCAGCGTCGTTACAGGGGCTAATGGCTACACCTTC. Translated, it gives CSVVTGANGYTF.

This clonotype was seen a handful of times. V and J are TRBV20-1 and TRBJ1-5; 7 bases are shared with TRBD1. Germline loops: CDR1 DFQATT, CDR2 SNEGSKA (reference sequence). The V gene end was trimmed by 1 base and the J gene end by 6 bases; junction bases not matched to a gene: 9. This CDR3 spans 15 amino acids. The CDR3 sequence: CSARGGEGASQPQHF. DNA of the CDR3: TGCAGTGCTAGAGGCGGGGAGGGGGCTAGTCAGCCCCAGCATTTT.

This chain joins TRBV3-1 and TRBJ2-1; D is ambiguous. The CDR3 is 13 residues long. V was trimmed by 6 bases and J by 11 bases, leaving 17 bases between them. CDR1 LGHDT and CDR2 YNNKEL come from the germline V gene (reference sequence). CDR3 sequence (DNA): TGTGCCAGCAGTCACAGTCGGGCACCTCAGCAGTTCTTC. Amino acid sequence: CASSHSRAPQQFF.

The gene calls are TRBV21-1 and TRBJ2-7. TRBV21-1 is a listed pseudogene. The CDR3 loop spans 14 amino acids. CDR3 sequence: CASSQERNLYEQYF. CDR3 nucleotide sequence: TGTGCCAGCAGTCAAGAAAGGAACCTCTACGAGCAGTACTTC.

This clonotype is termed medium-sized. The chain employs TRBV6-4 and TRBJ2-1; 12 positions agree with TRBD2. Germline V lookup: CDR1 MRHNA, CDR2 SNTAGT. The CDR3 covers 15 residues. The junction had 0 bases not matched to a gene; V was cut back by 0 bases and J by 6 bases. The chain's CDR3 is CASSDSTSGSNEQFF. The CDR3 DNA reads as TGTGCCAGCAGTGACTCGACTAGCGGGAGCAATGAGCAGTTCTTC.

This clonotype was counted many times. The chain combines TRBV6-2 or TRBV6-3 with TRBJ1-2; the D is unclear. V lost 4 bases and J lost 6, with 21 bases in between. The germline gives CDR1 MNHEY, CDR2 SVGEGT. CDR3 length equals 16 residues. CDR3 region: CASSSTMDVPSNGYTF. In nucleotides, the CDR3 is TGTGCCAGCAGTTCCACGATGGACGTCCCAAGCAATGGCTACACCTTC.

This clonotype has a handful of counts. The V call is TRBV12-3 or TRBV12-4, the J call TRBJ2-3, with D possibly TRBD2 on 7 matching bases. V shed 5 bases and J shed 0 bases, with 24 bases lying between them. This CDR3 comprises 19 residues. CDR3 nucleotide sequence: TGTGCCAGCAGTCCCTGGGGGGGGCTAGCAGGGTCTAGCACAGATACGCAGTATTTT. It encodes CASSPWGGLAGSSTDTQYF.

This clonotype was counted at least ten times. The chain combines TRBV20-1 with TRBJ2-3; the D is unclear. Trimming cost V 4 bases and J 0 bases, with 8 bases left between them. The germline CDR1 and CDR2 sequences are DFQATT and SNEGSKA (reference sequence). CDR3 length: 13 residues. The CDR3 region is CSAIRRSTDTQYF. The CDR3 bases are TGCAGTGCTATCAGACGGAGCACAGATACGCAGTATTTT.

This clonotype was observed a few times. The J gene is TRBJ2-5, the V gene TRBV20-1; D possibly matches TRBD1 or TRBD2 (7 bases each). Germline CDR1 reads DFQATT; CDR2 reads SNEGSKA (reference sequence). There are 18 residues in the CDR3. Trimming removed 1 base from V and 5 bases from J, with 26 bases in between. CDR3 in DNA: TGCAGTGCTAGAGTGGGGCAGGGGGGGGCTCTCGGGAGGGAGACCCAGTACTTC. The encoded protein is CSARVGQGGALGRETQYF.

The chain's CDR3 is CASSPRTGSNYGYTF. As DNA, the CDR3 is TGCGCCAGCAGCCCCCGGACAGGGTCTAACTATGGCTACACCTTC. This chain uses TRBV4-1 with TRBJ1-2, with 8 bases aligning to TRBD1. CDR1 and CDR2 from the germline V gene are MGHRA and YSYEKL. V trimming: 4 bases; J trimming: 0 bases; junction bases outside the gene matches: 4. CDR3 length equals 15 residues.

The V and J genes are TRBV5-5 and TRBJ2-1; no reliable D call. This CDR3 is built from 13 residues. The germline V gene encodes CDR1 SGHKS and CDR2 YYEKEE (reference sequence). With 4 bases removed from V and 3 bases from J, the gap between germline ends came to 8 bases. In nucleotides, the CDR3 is TGTGCCAGCAGCCTGATGAGCTACAATGAGCAGTTCTTC. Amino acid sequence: CASSLMSYNEQFF.

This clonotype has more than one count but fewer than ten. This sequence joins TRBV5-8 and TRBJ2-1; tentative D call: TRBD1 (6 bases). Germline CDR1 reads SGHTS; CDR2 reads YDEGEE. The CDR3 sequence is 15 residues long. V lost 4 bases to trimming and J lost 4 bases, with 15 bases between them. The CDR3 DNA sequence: TGTGCCAGCAGCAAACAGGGTGGGGTTTACAATGAGCAGTTCTTC. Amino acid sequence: CASSKQGGVYNEQFF.

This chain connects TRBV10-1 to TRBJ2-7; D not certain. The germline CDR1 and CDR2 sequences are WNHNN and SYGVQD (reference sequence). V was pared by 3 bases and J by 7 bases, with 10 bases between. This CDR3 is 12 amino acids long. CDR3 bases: TGCGCCAGCAGTGATACCCGGGTTGAGCAGTACTTC. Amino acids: CASSDTRVEQYF.